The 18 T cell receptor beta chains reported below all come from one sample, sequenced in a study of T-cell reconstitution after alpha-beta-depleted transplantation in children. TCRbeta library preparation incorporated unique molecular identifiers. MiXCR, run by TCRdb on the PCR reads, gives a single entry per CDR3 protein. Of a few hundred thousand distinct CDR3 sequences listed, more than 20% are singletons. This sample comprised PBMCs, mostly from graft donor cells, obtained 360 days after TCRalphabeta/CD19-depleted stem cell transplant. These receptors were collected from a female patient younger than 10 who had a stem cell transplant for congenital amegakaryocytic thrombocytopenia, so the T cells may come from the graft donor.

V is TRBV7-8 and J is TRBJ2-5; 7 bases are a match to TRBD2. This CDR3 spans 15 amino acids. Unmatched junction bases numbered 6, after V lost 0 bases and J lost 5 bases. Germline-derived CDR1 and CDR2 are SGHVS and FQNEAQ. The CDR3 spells CASSLAGGGVETQYF. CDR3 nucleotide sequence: TGTGCCAGCAGCTTAGCGGGGGGAGGGGTGGAGACCCAGTACTTC.

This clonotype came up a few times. Here the CDR3 reads CASSPTRQGSTEAFF. Here the CDR3 DNA reads TGTGCCAGCAGTCCAACACGACAGGGTTCCACTGAAGCTTTCTTT. The rearrangement links TRBV12-3 or TRBV12-4 to TRBJ1-1; the match to TRBD1 covers 7 bases. The CDR3 has 15 amino acids. The V and J ends lost 5 bases and 4 bases, in that order; junction bases with no gene match: 10.

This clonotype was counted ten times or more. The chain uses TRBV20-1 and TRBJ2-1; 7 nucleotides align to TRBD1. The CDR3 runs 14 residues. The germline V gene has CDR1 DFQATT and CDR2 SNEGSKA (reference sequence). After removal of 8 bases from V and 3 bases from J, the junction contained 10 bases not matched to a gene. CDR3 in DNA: TGCAGTACCAAAAAGGGGGCAGTCTACAATGAGCAGTTCTTC. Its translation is CSTKKGAVYNEQFF.

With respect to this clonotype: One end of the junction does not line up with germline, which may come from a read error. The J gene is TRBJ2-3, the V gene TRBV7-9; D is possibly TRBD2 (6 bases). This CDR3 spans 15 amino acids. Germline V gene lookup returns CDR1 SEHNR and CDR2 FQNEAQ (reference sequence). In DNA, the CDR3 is TGCGCCAGCAGCTTAATGGGAGGAGGCACAGATACGCAGTATTTT. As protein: CASSLMGGGTDTQYF. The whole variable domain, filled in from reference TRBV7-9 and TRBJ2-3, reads DTGVSQNPRHKITKRGQNVTFRCDPISEHNRLYWYRQTLGQGPEFLTYFQNEAQLEKSRLLSDRFSAERPKGSFSTLEIQRTEQGDSAMYLCASSLMGGGTDTQYFGPGTRLTVL.

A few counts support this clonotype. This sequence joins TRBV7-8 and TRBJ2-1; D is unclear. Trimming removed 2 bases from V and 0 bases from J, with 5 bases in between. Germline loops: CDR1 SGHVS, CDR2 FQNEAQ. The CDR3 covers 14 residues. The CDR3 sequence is CASSLRVSYNEQFF. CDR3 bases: TGTGCCAGCAGCTTACGGGTCTCCTACAATGAGCAGTTCTTC.

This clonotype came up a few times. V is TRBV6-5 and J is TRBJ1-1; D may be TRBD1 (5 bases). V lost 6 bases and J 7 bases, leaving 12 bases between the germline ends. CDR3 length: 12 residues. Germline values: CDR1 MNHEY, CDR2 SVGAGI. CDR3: CASSDSLDEAFF. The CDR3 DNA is TGTGCCAGCAGCGACAGCTTAGATGAAGCTTTCTTT.

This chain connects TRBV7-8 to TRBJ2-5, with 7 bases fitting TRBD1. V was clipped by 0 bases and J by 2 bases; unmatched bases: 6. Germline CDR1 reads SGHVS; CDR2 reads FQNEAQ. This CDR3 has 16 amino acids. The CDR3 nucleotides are TGTGCCAGCAGCTTAGCGCCACCGGGACAGCAAGAGACCCAGTACTTC. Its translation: CASSLAPPGQQETQYF.

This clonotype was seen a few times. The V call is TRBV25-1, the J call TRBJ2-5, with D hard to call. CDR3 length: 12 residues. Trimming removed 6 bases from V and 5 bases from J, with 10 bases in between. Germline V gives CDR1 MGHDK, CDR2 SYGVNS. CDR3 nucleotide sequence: TGTGCCAGCAGGTCGGATTGGGAGACCCAGTACTTC. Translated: CASRSDWETQYF.

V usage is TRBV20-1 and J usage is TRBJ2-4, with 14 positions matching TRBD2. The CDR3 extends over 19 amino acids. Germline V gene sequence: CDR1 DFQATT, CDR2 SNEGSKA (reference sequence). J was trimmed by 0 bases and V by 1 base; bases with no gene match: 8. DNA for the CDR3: TGCAGTGCTAGAGTCCTGACTAGCGGGAGGGCCTTAGCCAAAAACATTCAGTACTTC. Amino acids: CSARVLTSGRALAKNIQYF.

CDR3 in DNA: TGTGCCAGCAGTCACGGGAAAAGCTCCTACGAGCAGTACTTC. As protein: CASSHGKSSYEQYF. V and J are TRBV27 and TRBJ2-7, with D possibly TRBD2 on 5 matching bases. Trimming pared 5 bases from V and 0 bases from J, leaving 11 bases between. Germline CDR1 is MNHEY and CDR2 is SMNVEV (reference sequence). The CDR3 runs 14 residues.

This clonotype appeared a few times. In DNA form, the CDR3 reads TGTGCCAGCAGCGTTTTCCCTAGCGGGAGCCCCAATGAGCAGTTCTTC. This codes for CASSVFPSGSPNEQFF. V usage is TRBV9 and J usage is TRBJ2-1; 10 bases agree with TRBD2. Germline values: CDR1 SGDLS, CDR2 YYNGEE. This CDR3 has 16 residues. V shed 2 bases and J 6 bases; nucleotides not matched to a gene: 8.

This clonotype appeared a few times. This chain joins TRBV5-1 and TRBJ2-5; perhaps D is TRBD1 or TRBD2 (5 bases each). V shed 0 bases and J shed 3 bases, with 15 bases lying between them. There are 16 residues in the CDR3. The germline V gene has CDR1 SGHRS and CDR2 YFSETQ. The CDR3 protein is CASSLEYGTIKETQYF. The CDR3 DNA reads TGCGCCAGCAGCTTGGAATACGGGACGATCAAAGAGACCCAGTACTTC. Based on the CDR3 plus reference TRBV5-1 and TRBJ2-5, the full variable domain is KAGVTQTPRYLIKTRGQQVTLSCSPISGHRSVSWYQQTPGQGLQFLFEYFSETQRNKGNFPGRFSGRQFSNSRSEMNVSTLELGDSALYLCASSLEYGTIKETQYFGPGTRLLVL.

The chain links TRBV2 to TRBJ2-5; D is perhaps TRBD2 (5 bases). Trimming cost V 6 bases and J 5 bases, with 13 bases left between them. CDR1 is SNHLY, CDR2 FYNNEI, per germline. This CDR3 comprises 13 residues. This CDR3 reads CASRTLGLETQYF. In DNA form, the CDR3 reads TGTGCCAGCAGAACACTAGGATTGGAGACCCAGTACTTC.

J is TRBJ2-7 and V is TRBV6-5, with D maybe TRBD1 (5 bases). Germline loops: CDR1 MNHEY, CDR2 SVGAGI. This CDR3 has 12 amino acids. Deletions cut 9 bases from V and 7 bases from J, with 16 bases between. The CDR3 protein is CASRTSTGEQYF. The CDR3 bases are TGTGCCAGTCGGACATCTACTGGGGAGCAGTACTTC.

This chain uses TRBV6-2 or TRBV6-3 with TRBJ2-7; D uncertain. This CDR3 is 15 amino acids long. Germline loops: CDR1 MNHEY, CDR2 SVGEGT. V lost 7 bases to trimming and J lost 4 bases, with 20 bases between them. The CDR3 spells CASIYDPRLIYEQYF. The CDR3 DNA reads TGTGCCAGCATCTACGACCCCCGGTTAATTTACGAGCAGTACTTC.

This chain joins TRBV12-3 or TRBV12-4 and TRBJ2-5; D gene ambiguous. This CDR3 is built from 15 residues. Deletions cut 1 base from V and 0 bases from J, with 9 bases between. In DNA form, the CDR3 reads TGTGCCAGCAGTTTAGGGGTCGTGTACCAAGAGACCCAGTACTTC. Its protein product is CASSLGVVYQETQYF.

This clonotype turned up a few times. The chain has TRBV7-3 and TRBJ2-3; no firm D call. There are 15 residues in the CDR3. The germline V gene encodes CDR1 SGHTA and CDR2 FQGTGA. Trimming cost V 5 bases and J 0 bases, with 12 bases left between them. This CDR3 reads CASSPWATSTDTQYF. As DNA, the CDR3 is TGTGCCAGCAGCCCTTGGGCAACTAGCACAGATACGCAGTATTTT.

The CDR3 DNA reads as TGCGCCAGCAGCTTGGGACTGATGGAGACCCAGTACTTC. Its translation: CASSLGLMETQYF. The chain couples TRBV5-1 to TRBJ2-5; D is uncertain. The germline V and J ends were trimmed by 0 bases and 5 bases, with 8 bases remaining between them. The CDR3 length is 13 residues. CDR1 is SGHRS and CDR2 is YFSETQ in the germline V gene.